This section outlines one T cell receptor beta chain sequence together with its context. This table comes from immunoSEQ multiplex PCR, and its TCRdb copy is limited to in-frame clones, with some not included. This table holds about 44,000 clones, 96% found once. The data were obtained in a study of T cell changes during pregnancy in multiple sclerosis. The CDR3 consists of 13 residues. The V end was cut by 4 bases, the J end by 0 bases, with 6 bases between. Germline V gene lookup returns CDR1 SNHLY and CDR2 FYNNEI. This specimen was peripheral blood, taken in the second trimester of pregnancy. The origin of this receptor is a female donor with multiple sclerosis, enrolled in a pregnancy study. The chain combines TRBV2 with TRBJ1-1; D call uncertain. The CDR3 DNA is TGTGCCAGCAGTGGCGCTGTGAACACTGAAGCTTTCTTT. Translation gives CASSGAVNTEAFF. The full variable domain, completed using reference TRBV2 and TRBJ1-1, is EPEVTQTPSHQVTQMGQEVILRCVPISNHLYFYWYRQILGQKVEFLVSFYNNEISEKSEIFDDQFSVERPDGSNFTLKIRSTKLEDSAMYFCASSGAVNTEAFFGQGTRLTVV.